This T cell receptor beta chain was profiled in a study of CXCR3-negative and CXCR3-positive naive CD8 T cells. In regard to this clonotype: Its specificity is not known.

Subsets of CD8+ T cells were each sorted in triplicate at about 300,000 cells apiece. Study-wide results and caveats: Unlike memory cells, which differed, naive CXCR3-negative and CXCR3-positive cells had similar TRBV-TRBJ usage. PBMCs showed partially decreased CXCR3 expression after cryopreservation, and most assays used fresh PBMCs. Similarly elevated diversity marked both naive subsets, with memory CD8+ cells showing far lower diversity.

This CDR3 is 15 amino acids long. CDR1 is MDHEN, CDR2 SYDVKM, per germline. The TRB cDNA libraries were prepared by 5' RACE with UMI labels. TCRdb reprocessed the 5' RACE reads, keeping one entry per CDR3 protein, no DNA. Its table records about 48,000 distinct CDR3 sequences. The sequencing input was memory CD8+ T cells from blood. The sequence was obtained from a human donor in good health. Some clones in this sample may be carry-over from other donors' samples. The chain uses TRBV28 and TRBJ2-1; TCRdb returns TRBD1, unconfirmable since there is no DNA. CDR3 region: CASSLLAPSYNEQFF.